The 32 T cell receptor beta chains below all came from one sample that was sequenced in a study of T cell clusters in autoimmune cytopenias. TRB was amplified from roughly 270 ng of peripheral blood genomic DNA per sample. TRB was amplified by touch-down multiplex PCR, primer pools A and B combined. TCRdb processed the multiplex PCR reads again and assigns one entry to each CDR3 protein, with no DNA. The ten most abundant clones cover roughly 17% of a sample with some 3,500 distinct CDR3 sequences. Source material: peripheral blood. The receptors shown here come from a human donor with an autoimmune cytopenia or autoimmune hepatitis (not recorded which).

This clonotype is deemed medium-sized (0.01 to 0.1%) by its frequency. The rearrangement links TRBV6-6 to TRBJ2-2; TCRdb designates TRBD2, a call that cannot be tested without DNA. Germline V lookup: CDR1 MNHNY, CDR2 SVGAGI (reference sequence). CDR3 size: 15 residues. This chain's CDR3 is CASSRTTLNTGELFF.

This clonotype is classed as medium-sized (0.01 to 0.1%) by frequency. The chain combines TRBV5-6 with TRBJ1-2. The CDR3 loop spans 13 amino acids. Per germline, CDR1 SGHDT and CDR2 YYEEEE. The CDR3: CASSLGRTAGYTF.

This clonotype ranks as medium-sized (0.01 to 0.1%) in terms of frequency. This chain uses TRBV30 with TRBJ2-7; TCRdb's D gene call, TRBD2, goes unchecked for lack of DNA. Germline CDR1 and CDR2: GTSNPN and SVGIG (reference sequence). There are 17 residues in the CDR3. The CDR3 region is CAWSLPSAGTRPYEQYF.

This clonotype shows up as medium-sized by frequency. This chain links TRBV6-5 with TRBJ2-5; TCRdb proposes TRBD2, but this gene call is untestable without DNA. Per germline, CDR1 MNHEY and CDR2 SVGAGI. The CDR3 is 14 residues long. CDR3 loop: CASRRAGGLETQYF.

This clonotype ranks as medium-sized in terms of frequency. The V and J genes are TRBV12-3 or TRBV12-4 and TRBJ1-5. This CDR3 region has 13 residues. The CDR3 loop reads CASSFGGGQPQHF.

The V call is TRBV12-3 or TRBV12-4, the J call TRBJ1-3. The CDR3 runs 14 residues. Here the CDR3 reads CATQLWLPGNTIYF.

By frequency, this clonotype registers medium-sized. J is TRBJ2-7 and V is TRBV6-2 or TRBV6-3. This CDR3 is 16 amino acids long. Per the germline V gene, CDR1 is MNHEY and CDR2 is SVGEGT. This CDR3 reads CASSSIFIDPPYEQYF.

Considering frequency, this clonotype is medium-sized. This sequence joins TRBV27 and TRBJ2-7. Germline CDR1 and CDR2: MNHEY and SMNVEV (reference sequence). The CDR3 has 14 amino acids. CDR3 region: CASSLNGHHYEQYF.

This rearrangement joins TRBV7-2 to TRBJ2-2; TCRdb picks TRBD1, but there is no DNA to check that call. Germline V gene data show CDR1 as SGHTA and CDR2 as FQGNSA. The CDR3 extends over 15 amino acids. CDR3 residues: CASSPRVVRDGELFF.

This clonotype is identified as medium-sized (0.01 to 0.1%) from frequency. V is TRBV6-5 and J is TRBJ2-5; TCRdb indicates TRBD2, and absent DNA this call remains unverified. The CDR3 has 18 residues. Germline-derived CDR1 and CDR2 are MNHEY and SVGAGI. The CDR3 reads CASSYSGASGGPQETQYF.

CDR3 residues: CAWSNEGLHEKLFF. The gene calls are TRBV30 and TRBJ1-4. This CDR3 comprises 14 residues. Germline assignment: CDR1 GTSNPN and CDR2 SVGIG (reference sequence).

Considering frequency, this clonotype is medium-sized. This chain connects TRBV7-2 to TRBJ1-2; the D call of TRBD1 rests on TCRdb alone, since no DNA is present to check it. Germline loops: CDR1 SGHTA, CDR2 FQGNSA. This CDR3 spans 14 amino acids. The CDR3 reads CASSPQGGPYGYTF.

This clonotype is medium-sized by frequency. V is TRBV6-2 or TRBV6-3 and J is TRBJ1-1. The length of the CDR3 is 11 residues. The germline V gene encodes CDR1 MNHEY and CDR2 SVGEGT. The CDR3 reads CASMENTEAFF.

This clonotype is medium-sized by frequency. This rearrangement joins TRBV12-3 or TRBV12-4 to TRBJ2-7; there is no DNA to check the TCRdb D call of TRBD1. The CDR3 consists of 13 residues. CDR3 sequence: CASRPGSSYEQYF.

J is TRBJ1-5 and V is TRBV20-1; TCRdb lists TRBD1, though no DNA is available to test this call. CDR3 length: 14 amino acids. CDR1 and CDR2 from the germline V gene are DFQATT and SNEGSKA (reference sequence). CDR3 loop: CSARLTGGRQPQHF.

This clonotype is classed as medium-sized by frequency. This sequence joins TRBV20-1 and TRBJ2-5; TCRdb returns TRBD2, unconfirmable since there is no DNA. The CDR3 is 15 residues long. CDR1 and CDR2 from the germline V gene are DFQATT and SNEGSKA (reference sequence). The CDR3 sequence is CSASLVSGGWETQYF.

This clonotype shows up as medium-sized by frequency. The CDR3: CASSYSRREQPQHF. This sequence joins TRBV6-5 and TRBJ1-5. Germline V gene data show CDR1 as MNHEY and CDR2 as SVGAGI. The CDR3 sequence is 14 residues long.

This clonotype is called medium-sized based on its frequency. The CDR3 sequence: CANTTGINQPQHF. The J gene is TRBJ1-5, the V gene TRBV6-2 or TRBV6-3; TCRdb's D call of TRBD1 is untestable without DNA. Looked up from germline, CDR1 is MNHEY and CDR2 is SVGEGT. The CDR3 spans 13 residues.

The chain couples TRBV7-9 to TRBJ2-2; TCRdb reports TRBD1, a call that lacks DNA to check it against. This CDR3 has 16 residues. The germline CDR1 and CDR2 sequences are SEHNR and FQNEAQ (reference sequence). The CDR3: CASNEDSPTNTGELFF.

Measured by frequency, this clonotype is medium-sized. The chain joins TRBV6-5 to TRBJ2-7; absent DNA, TCRdb's TRBD1 call cannot be checked. Germline-derived CDR1 and CDR2 are MNHEY and SVGAGI. This CDR3 spans 17 amino acids. The CDR3 protein is CASSYPRQGALTYEQYF.

Considering frequency, this clonotype is medium-sized. V and J are TRBV6-4 and TRBJ2-3; TCRdb's D gene call, TRBD1, goes unchecked for lack of DNA. From germline, CDR1 is MRHNA and CDR2 SNTAGT. CDR3 length equals 15 residues. This CDR3 is CASSDGQGSTDTQYF.

The rearrangement joins TRBV6-5 to TRBJ1-5; the TRBD1 assignment by TCRdb is unverifiable without DNA. CDR3 length: 15 residues. Germline CDR1 and CDR2: MNHEY and SVGAGI. The CDR3: CASSAGQGRNQPQHF.

This clonotype is called medium-sized based on its frequency. The gene calls are TRBV15 and TRBJ1-2; with no DNA, the TCRdb D assignment of TRBD1 cannot be verified. Germline CDR1 is LNHNV and CDR2 is YYDKDF (reference sequence). CDR3 length: 14 residues. CDR3 protein: CATSRGDRDYGYTF.

The chain carries TRBV20-1 and TRBJ2-3; TCRdb selects TRBD1, and the lack of DNA leaves this call unchecked. The CDR3 totals 15 residues. The germline gives CDR1 DFQATT, CDR2 SNEGSKA (reference sequence). CDR3 residues: CSAGGGESSTDTQYF.

V gene TRBV27 combines with J gene TRBJ2-7; TCRdb's assignment of TRBD1 cannot be checked, as there is no DNA. The CDR3 extends over 15 amino acids. Germline lookup yields CDR1 MNHEY and CDR2 SMNVEV (reference sequence). CDR3 amino acids: CASSRPGQGGYEQYF.

This clonotype is classed as medium-sized by frequency. The rearrangement joins TRBV6-5 to TRBJ2-7. This CDR3 has 16 amino acids. Germline assignment: CDR1 MNHEY and CDR2 SVGAGI. This CDR3 is CASSYSPTEYAYEQYF.

This chain connects TRBV20-1 to TRBJ1-2; absent DNA, TCRdb's TRBD1 call cannot be checked. The CDR3 extends over 13 amino acids. Per the germline V gene, CDR1 is DFQATT and CDR2 is SNEGSKA (reference sequence). The CDR3 sequence: CSAYSGEGGGYTF.

This chain connects TRBV10-3 to TRBJ2-5. The CDR3 consists of 13 residues. CDR1 and CDR2 (germline): ENHRY, SYGVKD. This CDR3 reads CAINPGSQETQYF.

V gene TRBV11-1 combines with J gene TRBJ1-4. Germline V CDR1 and CDR2: SGHAT, FQDESV (reference sequence). The CDR3 has 15 residues. The CDR3 sequence is CASSQDAWRGEKLFF.

This chain links TRBV6-4 with TRBJ1-1. Germline V gives CDR1 MRHNA, CDR2 SNTAGT. The CDR3 is made up of 14 amino acids. The CDR3 is CAGTGGQPNTEAFF.

In terms of frequency, this clonotype is medium-sized. The chain has TRBV20-1 and TRBJ2-3; the D call from TCRdb, TRBD2, cannot be confirmed without DNA. This CDR3 has 14 amino acids. Germline CDR1 reads DFQATT; CDR2 reads SNEGSKA (reference sequence). The CDR3 here is CSARSGGATDTQYF.

The V call is TRBV5-4, the J call TRBJ1-1; TCRdb calls TRBD1, which cannot be checked without DNA. The germline V gene has CDR1 SGHNT and CDR2 YYREEE (reference sequence). The CDR3 sequence is 13 residues long. The CDR3 region is CASSMGVNTEAFF. Complete variable domain (other parts from reference TRBV5-4 and TRBJ1-1): ETGVTQSPTHLIKTRGQQVTLRCSSQSGHNTVSWYQQALGQGPQFIFQYYREEENGRGNFPPRFSGLQFPNYSSELNVNALELDDSALYLCASSMGVNTEAFFGQGTRLTVV.